This T cell receptor beta chain was sequenced in a study of blood T cell repertoires in COVID-19. For the study at large: COVID-19 samples from acute and convalescent phases originated in the United States, Italy and Spain. Sources were T cells, B-cell-depleted T cells, or PBMCs; the material itself was cDNA or gDNA.

V shed 6 bases and J shed 9 bases, with 17 bases lying between them. This CDR3 has 13 amino acids. In germline, CDR1 is MRHNA, CDR2 SNTAGT. Followed over time, Seattle patients had been enrolled while infection was active. Methods used by the authors: Counts of nucleated cells, estimated from reference gene primer amplification, were obtained. Measured with immunoSEQ multiplex PCR; TCRdb has only the in-frame clones, and not every one. D and trimming come from the DNA, and the V and J calls and clone size come from that table. The top ten clones hold 2.1% of a sample with a few hundred thousand clones, around 89% of them seen once.

The clonotype was recovered from a woman aged 55-69 years with COVID-19, enrolled during active disease. Source material: peripheral blood. This chain uses TRBV6-4 with TRBJ2-5; tentative D call: TRBD2 (6 bases). The CDR3: CASSVGPREAQYF. CDR3 sequence (DNA): TGTGCCAGCAGCGTCGGACCCAGGGAGGCCCAGTACTTC.